Presented here are 14 T cell receptor beta chains from one specimen sequenced in a study of blood T cell repertoires in COVID-19. Sequencing used immunoSEQ multiplex PCR; TCRdb keeps in-frame clones, though not all of them. The data contain more than 250,000 clones, around 80% of them singletons. Sequencing was carried out using peripheral blood. These receptor sequences come from a woman aged 45 to 65 with acute or convalescent COVID-19.

The V and J genes are TRBV27 and TRBJ1-1, with D hard to call. With 9 bases removed from V and 0 bases from J, the gap between germline ends came to 14 bases. Per the germline V gene, CDR1 is MNHEY and CDR2 is SMNVEV (reference sequence). The CDR3 is 14 amino acids. In nucleotides, the CDR3 is TGTGCCAGAATCCCCCAAGACATGAACACTGAAGCTTTCTTT. Its translation is CARIPQDMNTEAFF.

The chain uses TRBV10-3 and TRBJ2-3, with D possibly TRBD2 on 5 matching bases. Germline V CDR1 and CDR2: ENHRY, SYGVKD. The CDR3 is made up of 16 amino acids. The V gene lost 3 bases and the J gene lost 8 bases, with 21 bases spanning the gap. CDR3 sequence (DNA): TGTGCCATCAGTGACTCTCCGGGAAAAGATGACCTTACGCAGTATTTT. This sequence encodes CAISDSPGKDDLTQYF.

The V gene is TRBV5-1, the J gene TRBJ1-2; D may be TRBD1 (5 bases). CDR3 size: 13 residues. CDR1 and CDR2 (germline): SGHRS, YFSETQ. V was pared by 4 bases and J by 8 bases, with 15 bases between. DNA of the CDR3: TGCGCCAGCAGCCCCTTCGGGGGTGAGGGCTACACCTTC. Protein: CASSPFGGEGYTF.

With respect to this clone: This sequence may be a read error, since a much larger clone differs from it by one base. Here the CDR3 reads CASSPQGNTEAFF. The CDR3, as DNA: TGTGCCAGCAGCCCACAGGGGAACACTGAAGCTTTCTTT. The V call is TRBV11-2, the J call TRBJ1-1; D is perhaps TRBD1 (6 bases). In germline, CDR1 is SGHAT, CDR2 FQNNGV. V was cut by 5 bases and J by 1 base, with 8 bases left in between. This CDR3 comprises 13 residues.

The chain joins TRBV2 to TRBJ2-1; the match to TRBD1 covers 7 bases. Germline CDR1 is SNHLY and CDR2 is FYNNEI. This CDR3 is 13 amino acids long. Trimming cost V 6 bases and J 6 bases; bases outside gene matches: 5. The CDR3 nucleotides are TGTGCCAGCAGGGGGGACAGCAGCAATGAGCAGTTCTTC. Translating gives CASRGDSSNEQFF.

The gene calls are TRBV19 and TRBJ1-4; 8 bases align to TRBD1. Trimming removed 3 bases from V and 0 bases from J; junction bases left unmatched: 12. The CDR3 spans 19 residues. Germline V gene data show CDR1 as LNHDA and CDR2 as SQIVND (reference sequence). CDR3 sequence: CASSIGELGTGATNEKLFF. CDR3 sequence (DNA): TGTGCCAGTAGTATTGGAGAACTCGGGACAGGAGCAACTAATGAAAAACTGTTTTTT.

This clone was seen a single time. The chain joins TRBV2 to TRBJ1-4; 8 bases map to TRBD1. The CDR3 runs 15 residues. V gave up 6 bases and J gave up 7 bases; unmatched junction bases: 10. Germline V gives CDR1 SNHLY, CDR2 FYNNEI. The DNA for the CDR3 is TGTGCCAGCAGACCAGGACAGGGTTGGGGTGAAAAACTGTTTTTT. Translation gives CASRPGQGWGEKLFF.

J is TRBJ1-2 and V is TRBV29-1, with 9 bases that match TRBD1. With 2 bases clipped from V and 8 bases from J, the junction kept 15 bases outside the gene matches. Germline V gene data show CDR1 as SQVTM and CDR2 as ANQGSEA. CDR3 length equals 16 residues. The CDR3 reads CSVESPPGQGSVGYTF. The CDR3 DNA sequence: TGCAGCGTTGAATCCCCGCCGGGACAGGGAAGTGTGGGCTACACCTTC.

The chain carries TRBV20-1 and TRBJ1-1; D is possibly TRBD1 (6 bases). From germline, CDR1 is DFQATT and CDR2 SNEGSKA (reference sequence). V was clipped by 6 bases and J by 6 bases, with 20 bases between them. CDR3 length equals 14 residues. The CDR3 DNA is TGCAGTGCGAGTCCCCTACAGGGTTACGCTGAAGCTTTCTTT. It is translated as CSASPLQGYAEAFF.

This clone turned up a few times. V gene TRBV10-3 combines with J gene TRBJ2-7, with TRBD1 identical over 10 bases. The length of the CDR3 is 17 residues. V gave up 0 bases and J gave up 3 bases; unmatched junction bases: 8. From germline, CDR1 is ENHRY and CDR2 SYGVKD. The CDR3 here is CAISESTGQGSLYEQYF. In DNA, the CDR3 is TGTGCCATCAGTGAGTCGACGGGACAGGGGTCCCTCTACGAGCAGTACTTC.

The V gene is TRBV30, the J gene TRBJ1-6, with D maybe TRBD1 (6 bases). The CDR3 is made up of 14 amino acids. Germline V gene data show CDR1 as GTSNPN and CDR2 as SVGIG (reference sequence). The V and J ends lost 2 bases and 8 bases respectively, with 13 bases between them. CDR3 nucleotide sequence: TGTGCCTGGAGTAAGGGGGTTTCAGATTCACCCCTCCACTTT. Its translation is CAWSKGVSDSPLHF.

This clone was detected only a few times. The gene calls are TRBV4-1 and TRBJ1-1, with D perhaps TRBD1 (6 bases). Trimming shortened V by 3 bases and J by 1 base, and 21 bases separated the two germline ends. Germline loops: CDR1 MGHRA, CDR2 YSYEKL. CDR3 length: 18 residues. CDR3 sequence reads: CASSHPATRTEKNTEAFF. DNA for the CDR3: TGCGCCAGCAGCCATCCCGCTACCCGGACAGAGAAGAACACTGAAGCTTTCTTT.

V usage is TRBV27 and J usage is TRBJ2-5, with D uncertain. The CDR3 loop spans 15 amino acids. The V end was cut by 2 bases, the J end by 1 base, with 11 bases between. Germline values: CDR1 MNHEY, CDR2 SMNVEV (reference sequence). The CDR3 here is CASSLVSAVQETQYF. DNA of the CDR3: TGTGCCAGCAGTTTAGTTTCCGCAGTCCAAGAGACCCAGTACTTC.

The sample holds one count of this clone. J is TRBJ1-2 and V is TRBV7-8, with unresolved D. Germline V gene lookup returns CDR1 SGHVS and CDR2 FQNEAQ. V lost 5 bases and J lost 10, with 11 bases in between. The CDR3 covers 11 residues. The CDR3 nucleotides are TGTGCCAGCAGCCCCGCGGGAGTCTACACCTTC. Residues: CASSPAGVYTF. The full variable domain, completed using reference TRBV7-8 and TRBJ1-2, is GAGVSQSPRYKVAKRGQDVALRCDPISGHVSLFWYQQALGQGPEFLTYFQNEAQLDKSGLPSDRFFAERPEGSVSTLKIQRTQQEDSAVYLCASSPAGVYTFGSGTRLTVV.